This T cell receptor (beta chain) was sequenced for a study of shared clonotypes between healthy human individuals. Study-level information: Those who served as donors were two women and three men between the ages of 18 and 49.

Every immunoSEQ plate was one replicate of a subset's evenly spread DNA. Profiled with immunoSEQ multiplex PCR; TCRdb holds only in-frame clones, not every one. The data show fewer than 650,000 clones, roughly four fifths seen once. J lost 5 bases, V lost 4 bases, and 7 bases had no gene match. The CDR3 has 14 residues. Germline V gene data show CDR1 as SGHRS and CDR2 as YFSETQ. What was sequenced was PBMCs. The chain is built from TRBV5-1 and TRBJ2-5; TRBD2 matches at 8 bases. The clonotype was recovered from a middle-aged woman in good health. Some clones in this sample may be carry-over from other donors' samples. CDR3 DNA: TGCGCCAGCAGCCAGACTAGCGCCCGGGAGACCCAGTACTTC. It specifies CASSQTSARETQYF. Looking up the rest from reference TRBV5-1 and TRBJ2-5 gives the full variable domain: KAGVTQTPRYLIKTRGQQVTLSCSPISGHRSVSWYQQTPGQGLQFLFEYFSETQRNKGNFPGRFSGRQFSNSRSEMNVSTLELGDSALYLCASSQTSARETQYFGPGTRLLVL.